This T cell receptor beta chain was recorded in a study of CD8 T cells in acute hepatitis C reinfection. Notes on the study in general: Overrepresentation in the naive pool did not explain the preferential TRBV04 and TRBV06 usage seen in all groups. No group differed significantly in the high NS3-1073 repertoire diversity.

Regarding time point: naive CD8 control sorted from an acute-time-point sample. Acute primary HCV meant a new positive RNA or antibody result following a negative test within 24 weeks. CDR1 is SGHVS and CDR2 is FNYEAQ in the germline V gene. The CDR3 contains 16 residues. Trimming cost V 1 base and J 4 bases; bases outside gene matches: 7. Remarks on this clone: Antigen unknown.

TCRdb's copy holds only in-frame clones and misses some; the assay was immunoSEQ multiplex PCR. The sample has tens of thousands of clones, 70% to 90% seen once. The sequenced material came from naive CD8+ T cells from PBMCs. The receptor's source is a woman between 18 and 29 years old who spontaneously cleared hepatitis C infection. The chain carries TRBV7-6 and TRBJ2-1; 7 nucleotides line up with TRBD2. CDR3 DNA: TGTGCCAGCAGCTTAGACGGGCCTAGCGGATACAATGAGCAGTTCTTC. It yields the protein CASSLDGPSGYNEQFF.